This T cell receptor (beta chain) was documented in a study of T cell repertoires in cytomegalovirus infection. Whole-study context: Public TCR beta signatures provided an indication of both CMV infection and a matching HLA type.

Findings of the study overall: Carriers of CMV plus the relevant HLA were identified by cumulative public TCR beta family frequency. In two of eight donors, the top clonotype was HLA-C-restricted CMV-specific.

The CDR3 length is 12 residues. V lost 7 bases and J lost 2, with 10 bases in between. CDR1 is SQVTM, CDR2 ANQGSEA, per germline. TCRdb re-analysed the reads in MiXCR, keeping a single row per CDR3 protein. Among approximately 170,000 distinct CDR3 sequences listed, 13% to 15% were seen once. Comment on this clonotype: Its antigen remains unidentified.

Sequencing used PBMCs. The chain couples TRBV29-1 to TRBJ2-3; D not certain. The receptor comes from a human donor in good health (CMV status not recorded). Some clones in this sample may be carry-over from other donors' samples. CDR3 loop: CSERDTTDTQYF. For the CDR3, the DNA is TGCAGCGAGAGAGACACCACAGATACGCAGTATTTT.